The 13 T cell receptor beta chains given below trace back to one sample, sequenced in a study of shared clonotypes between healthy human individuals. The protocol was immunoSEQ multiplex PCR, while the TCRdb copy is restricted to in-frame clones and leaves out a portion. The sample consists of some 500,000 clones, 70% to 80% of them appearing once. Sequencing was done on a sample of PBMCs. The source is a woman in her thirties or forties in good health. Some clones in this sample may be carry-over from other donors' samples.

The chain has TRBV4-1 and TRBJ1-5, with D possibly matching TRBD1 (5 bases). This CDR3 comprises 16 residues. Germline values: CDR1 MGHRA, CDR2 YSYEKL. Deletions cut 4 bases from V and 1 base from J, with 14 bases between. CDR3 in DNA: TGCGCCAGCAGCCCAACAGGACCACAGAGCAATCAGCCCCAGCATTTT. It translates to CASSPTGPQSNQPQHF.

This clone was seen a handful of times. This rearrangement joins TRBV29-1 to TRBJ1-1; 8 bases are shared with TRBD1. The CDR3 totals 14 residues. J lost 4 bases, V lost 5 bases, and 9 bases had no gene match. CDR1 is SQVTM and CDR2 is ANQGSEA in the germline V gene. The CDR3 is CSVRAGGRFTEAFF. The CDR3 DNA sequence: TGCAGCGTTAGGGCAGGGGGCAGGTTCACTGAAGCTTTCTTT.

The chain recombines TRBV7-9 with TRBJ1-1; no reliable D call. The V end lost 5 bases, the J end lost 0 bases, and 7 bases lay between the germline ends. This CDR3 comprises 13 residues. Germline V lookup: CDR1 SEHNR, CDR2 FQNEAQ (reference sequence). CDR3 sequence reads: CASSAPMNTEAFF. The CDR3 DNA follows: TGTGCCAGCAGCGCCCCCATGAACACTGAAGCTTTCTTT.

CDR3 residues: CAIQVKGINEKLFF. CDR3 nucleotide sequence: TGTGCCATCCAGGTCAAGGGGATTAATGAAAAACTGTTTTTT. The chain links TRBV2 to TRBJ1-4; possible D gene TRBD1, 5 bases. V gave up 10 bases and J gave up 4 bases, with 16 bases separating them. The CDR3 is made up of 14 amino acids. CDR1 SNHLY and CDR2 FYNNEI come from the germline V gene.

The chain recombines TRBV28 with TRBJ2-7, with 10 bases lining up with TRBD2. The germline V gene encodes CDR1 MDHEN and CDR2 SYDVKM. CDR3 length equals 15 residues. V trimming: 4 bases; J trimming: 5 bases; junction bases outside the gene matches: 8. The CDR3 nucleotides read TGTGCCAGCAGTTGGAGGGGACTAGCGAGGAACGAGCAGTACTTC. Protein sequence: CASSWRGLARNEQYF.

This chain's CDR3 is CAWSVTMYEQYF. CDR3 nucleotides: TGTGCCTGGAGTGTTACAATGTACGAGCAGTACTTC. The V and J genes are TRBV30 and TRBJ2-7; D not resolved. Germline V gene lookup returns CDR1 GTSNPN and CDR2 SVGIG (reference sequence). Trimming left V 0 bases short and J 4 bases short, with 7 bases between. The CDR3 is 12 residues long.

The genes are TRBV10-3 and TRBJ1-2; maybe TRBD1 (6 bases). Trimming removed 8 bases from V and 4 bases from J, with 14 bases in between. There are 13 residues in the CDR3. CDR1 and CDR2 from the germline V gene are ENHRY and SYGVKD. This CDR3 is CAISDSAIYGYTF. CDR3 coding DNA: TGTGCCATCTCGGACAGTGCTATCTATGGCTACACCTTC.

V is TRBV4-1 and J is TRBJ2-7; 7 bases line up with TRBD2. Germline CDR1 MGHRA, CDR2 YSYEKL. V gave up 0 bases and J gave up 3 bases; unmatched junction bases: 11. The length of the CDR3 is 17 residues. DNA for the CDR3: TGCGCCAGCAGCCAAGACGAACTAGCGAGACCGCGCTACGAGCAGTACTTC. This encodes CASSQDELARPRYEQYF.

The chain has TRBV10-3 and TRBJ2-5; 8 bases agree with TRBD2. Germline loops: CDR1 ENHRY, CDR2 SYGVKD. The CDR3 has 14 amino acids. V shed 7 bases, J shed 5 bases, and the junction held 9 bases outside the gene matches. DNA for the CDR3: TGTGCCATCAACGGCGGGACTAGTGGCGAGACCCAGTACTTC. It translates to CAINGGTSGETQYF.

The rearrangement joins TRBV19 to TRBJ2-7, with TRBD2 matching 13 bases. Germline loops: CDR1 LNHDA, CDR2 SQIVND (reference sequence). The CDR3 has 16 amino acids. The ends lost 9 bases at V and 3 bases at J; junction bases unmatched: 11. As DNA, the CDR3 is TGTGCCAGCCGCGGGACTAGCGGGACCCGGCACTACGAGCAGTACTTC. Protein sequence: CASRGTSGTRHYEQYF.

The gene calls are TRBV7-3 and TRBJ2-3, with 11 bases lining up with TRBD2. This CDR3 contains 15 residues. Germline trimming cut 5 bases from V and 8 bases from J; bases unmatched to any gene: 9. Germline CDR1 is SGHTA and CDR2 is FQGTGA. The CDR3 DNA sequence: TGTGCCAGCAGCCCGGGACTAGCGGCGGTGGGTACGCAGTATTTT. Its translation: CASSPGLAAVGTQYF.

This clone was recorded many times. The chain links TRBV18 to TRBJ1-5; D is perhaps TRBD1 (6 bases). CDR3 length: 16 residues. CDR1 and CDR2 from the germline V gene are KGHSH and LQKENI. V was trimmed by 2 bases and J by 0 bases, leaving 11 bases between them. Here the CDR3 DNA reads TGTGCCAGCTCACCAAGCGGACAGAATAGCAATCAGCCCCAGCATTTT. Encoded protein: CASSPSGQNSNQPQHF. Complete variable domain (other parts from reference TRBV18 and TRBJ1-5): NAGVMQNPRHLVRRRGQEARLRCSPMKGHSHVYWYRQLPEEGLKFMVYLQKENIIDESGMPKERFSAEFPKEGPSILRIQQVVRGDSAAYFCASSPSGQNSNQPQHFGDGTRLSIL.

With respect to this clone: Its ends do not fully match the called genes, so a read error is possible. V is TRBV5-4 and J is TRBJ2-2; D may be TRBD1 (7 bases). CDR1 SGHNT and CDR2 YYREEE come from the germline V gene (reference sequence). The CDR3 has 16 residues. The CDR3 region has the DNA TGTGCCAGCAGCGCCTACAGGGGTTCGAACACCGGGGGGCTGTTTTTT. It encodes CASSAYRGSNTGGLFF.